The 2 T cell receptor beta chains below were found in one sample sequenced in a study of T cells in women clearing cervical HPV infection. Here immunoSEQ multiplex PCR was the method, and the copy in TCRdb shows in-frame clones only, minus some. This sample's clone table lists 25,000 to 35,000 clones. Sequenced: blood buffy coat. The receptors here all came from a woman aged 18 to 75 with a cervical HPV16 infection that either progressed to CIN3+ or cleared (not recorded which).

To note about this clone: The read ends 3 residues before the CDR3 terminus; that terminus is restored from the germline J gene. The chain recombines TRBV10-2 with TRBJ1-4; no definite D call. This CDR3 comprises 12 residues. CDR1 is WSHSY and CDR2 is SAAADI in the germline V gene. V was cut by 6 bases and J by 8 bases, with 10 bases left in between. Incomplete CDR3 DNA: TGCGCCAGCAGCCGGACTGAGGAAAAA. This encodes CASSRTEEK. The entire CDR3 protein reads CASSRTEEKLFF.

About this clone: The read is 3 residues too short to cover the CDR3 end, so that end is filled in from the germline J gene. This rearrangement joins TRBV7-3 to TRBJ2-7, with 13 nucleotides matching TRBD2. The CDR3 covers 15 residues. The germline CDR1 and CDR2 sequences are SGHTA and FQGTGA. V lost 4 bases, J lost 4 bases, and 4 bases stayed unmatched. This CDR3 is CASSYGTSGEYEQYF. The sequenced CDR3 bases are TGTGCCAGCAGCTACGGGACTAGCGGGGAATACGAG.